This passage covers 24 T cell receptor beta chains from one sample sequenced in a study of blood T cell repertoires in COVID-19. Only in-frame clones appear in the TCRdb table, and some are missing; sequencing was by immunoSEQ multiplex PCR. The top ten clones hold 5.3% of a sample with about 350,000 clones, 80% to 90% of them seen once. Sequencing used PBMCs or T cells enriched from blood (not recorded which). The receptors derive from a woman aged 25 to 39 who had recovered from COVID-19.

The rearrangement links TRBV28 to TRBJ1-2; 8 nucleotides align to TRBD1. The CDR3 spans 14 residues. Germline V CDR1 and CDR2: MDHEN, SYDVKM. Trimming took 8 bases from V and 7 from J; bases not matched to a gene: 12. The CDR3 region is CASGSGQGASGYTF. Here the CDR3 DNA reads TGTGCCAGCGGGAGTGGGCAGGGGGCTTCTGGCTACACCTTC.

In this sample, this clone turned up once. V is TRBV6-2 or TRBV6-3 and J is TRBJ2-2; 8 bases fit TRBD2. From germline, CDR1 is MNHEY and CDR2 SVGEGT. Germline trimming cut 2 bases from V and 4 bases from J; bases unmatched to any gene: 6. The CDR3 totals 16 residues. CDR3 nucleotide sequence: TGTGCCAGCAGTTACGTCGGCGGGGGGTTCACCGGGGAGCTGTTTTTT. It codes for CASSYVGGGFTGELFF.

The rearrangement joins TRBV3-1 (or the pseudogene TRBV3-2) to TRBJ1-2, with 7 bases that match TRBD1. Germline V gene sequence: CDR1 LGHDT, CDR2 YNNKEL (reference sequence). This CDR3 comprises 14 residues. J lost 4 bases, V lost 6 bases, and 8 bases had no gene match. DNA for the CDR3: TGTGCCAGCAGTCCCGGGACAGAGACCTATGGCTACACCTTC. It is translated as CASSPGTETYGYTF.

V gene TRBV7-9 combines with J gene TRBJ1-2; the D gene is possibly TRBD1 (5 bases). This CDR3 contains 13 residues. The V end was cut by 5 bases, the J end by 6 bases, with 13 bases between. Germline-derived CDR1 and CDR2 are SEHNR and FQNEAQ (reference sequence). CDR3 loop: CASSPRGEDGYTF. The DNA of the CDR3 is TGTGCCAGCAGCCCCCGAGGGGAGGATGGCTACACCTTC.

The chain is built from TRBV4-2 and TRBJ1-3, with no clear D. From germline, CDR1 is LGHNA and CDR2 YNFKEQ. V was shortened by 3 bases and J by 7 bases, with 13 bases between the two germline ends. This CDR3 is built from 14 residues. As DNA, the CDR3 is TGTGCCAGCAGCCATTCATCTCAACGGAACACCATATATTTT. Translation: CASSHSSQRNTIYF.

The rearrangement uses TRBV19 and TRBJ1-2, with 12 bases fitting TRBD1. The CDR3 sequence is 14 residues long. Trimming at V came to 4 bases and at J to 8 bases, leaving 5 bases not matched to a gene. Germline lookup yields CDR1 LNHDA and CDR2 SQIVND (reference sequence). The CDR3 DNA is TGTGCCAGTAGTACGGGACAGGGGGCCATAGGCTACACCTTC. This codes for CASSTGQGAIGYTF.

The chain carries TRBV5-4 and TRBJ2-1; 12 nucleotides match TRBD2. The CDR3 has 15 amino acids. V lost 4 bases to trimming and J lost 9 bases; unmatched junction nucleotides: 8. Germline assignment: CDR1 SGHNT and CDR2 YYREEE (reference sequence). CDR3 loop: CASSRPSGGASEQFF. CDR3 in DNA: TGTGCCAGCAGCAGACCTAGCGGGGGGGCGAGTGAGCAGTTCTTC. The variable domain in full, with the rest retrieved from reference TRBV5-4 and TRBJ2-1, is ETGVTQSPTHLIKTRGQQVTLRCSSQSGHNTVSWYQQALGQGPQFIFQYYREEENGRGNFPPRFSGLQFPNYSSELNVNALELDDSALYLCASSRPSGGASEQFFGPGTRLTVL.

The rearrangement uses TRBV4-2 and TRBJ1-5, with D tentatively TRBD1 (6 bases). The V end was cut by 0 bases, the J end by 8 bases, with 11 bases between. The CDR3 has 14 residues. CDR1 LGHNA and CDR2 YNFKEQ come from the germline V gene. The CDR3 sequence is CASSQDLTGEPQHF. As DNA, the CDR3 is TGTGCCAGCAGCCAAGATCTGACAGGAGAGCCCCAGCATTTT.

This chain uses TRBV30 with TRBJ1-2; D is unclear. V gave up 3 bases and J gave up 2 bases, with 13 bases separating them. CDR1 and CDR2 from the germline V gene are GTSNPN and SVGIG (reference sequence). This CDR3 contains 14 residues. The chain's CDR3 is CAWRKKQLNYGYTF. CDR3 DNA: TGTGCCTGGAGAAAAAAACAGTTGAACTATGGCTACACCTTC.

The chain is built from TRBV7-2 and TRBJ2-1, with D possibly matching TRBD2 (7 bases). Trimming took off 4 bases at V and 0 bases at J, with 16 bases between the two ends. Germline V lookup: CDR1 SGHTA, CDR2 FQGNSA. This CDR3 is 17 amino acids long. The DNA for the CDR3 is TGTGCCAGCAGCTCCGCGGGGGCCTGGCGCTCCTACAATGAGCAGTTCTTC. Translating gives CASSSAGAWRSYNEQFF.

This chain joins TRBV6-5 and TRBJ2-3, with 10 bases identical to TRBD1. After removal of 6 bases from V and 3 bases from J, the junction contained 6 bases not matched to a gene. Germline V CDR1 and CDR2: MNHEY, SVGAGI. The CDR3 extends over 15 amino acids. The CDR3 DNA reads TGTGCCAGCAGGACGGGACAGGGGCAGACAGATACGCAGTATTTT. Translation gives CASRTGQGQTDTQYF.

This clone was counted only a few times. The chain is built from TRBV11-3 and TRBJ1-1; weak D call: TRBD1 (6 bases). Germline CDR1 and CDR2: SGHNT and YENEEA. This CDR3 comprises 14 residues. V dropped 5 bases and J dropped 1 base, with 11 bases sitting between them. CDR3 nucleotides: TGTGCCAGCAGCGCCACGACAGGGAACACTGAAGCTTTCTTT. It encodes CASSATTGNTEAFF.

The chain couples TRBV3-1 (or the pseudogene TRBV3-2) to TRBJ1-5; TRBD1 is a possible D gene (6 bases). The V end was cut by 1 base, the J end by 6 bases, with 10 bases between. Germline V lookup: CDR1 LGHDT, CDR2 YNNKEL (reference sequence). The CDR3 length is 14 residues. The CDR3 coding sequence is TGTGCCAGCAGCCAAGCAGGGGTGGCTCAGCCCCAGCATTTT. Translated, it gives CASSQAGVAQPQHF.

V usage is TRBV27 and J usage is TRBJ1-2; 9 bases fit TRBD1. Germline V gene lookup returns CDR1 MNHEY and CDR2 SMNVEV (reference sequence). J lost 3 bases, V lost 2 bases, and 4 bases had no gene match. The CDR3 length is 15 residues. The CDR3 sequence is CASSLGGQGYYGYTF. The CDR3 region has the DNA TGTGCCAGCAGTTTAGGGGGACAGGGATACTATGGCTACACCTTC.

The chain is built from TRBV9 and TRBJ1-6; TRBD1 matches 9 bases. The CDR3 extends over 14 amino acids. V dropped 4 bases and J dropped 10; count of bases not matched to a gene: 6. Germline V gene lookup returns CDR1 SGDLS and CDR2 YYNGEE. The chain's CDR3 is CASSSTGGRSPLHF. As DNA, the CDR3 is TGTGCCAGCAGCTCGACAGGGGGACGATCACCCCTCCACTTT.

This CDR3 is CASSLVFTGDSNQPQHF. In DNA, the CDR3 is TGTGCCAGCAGCTTAGTTTTCACAGGAGATAGCAATCAGCCCCAGCATTTT. The chain is built from TRBV7-2 and TRBJ1-5, with D perhaps TRBD1 (5 bases). Germline V gives CDR1 SGHTA, CDR2 FQGNSA. The V and J ends lost 1 base and 0 bases respectively, with 13 bases between them. The CDR3 totals 17 residues.

CDR3: CASSLFRDTAYEQYF. The DNA for the CDR3 is TGTGCCAGCAGCTTGTTCCGCGACACAGCCTACGAGCAGTACTTC. The chain is built from TRBV5-6 and TRBJ2-7; D is unresolved. CDR1 and CDR2 (germline): SGHDT, YYEEEE. Trimming cost V 1 base and J 2 bases, with 13 bases left between them. This CDR3 is 15 amino acids long.

This chain links TRBV7-2 with TRBJ1-2; 11 nucleotides match TRBD1. CDR1 and CDR2 from the germline V gene are SGHTA and FQGNSA. Trimming took 5 bases from V and 2 from J; bases not matched to a gene: 4. This CDR3 has 15 residues. The CDR3 here is CASSADRGLNYGYTF. The CDR3 DNA reads TGTGCCAGCAGCGCGGACAGGGGGCTGAACTATGGCTACACCTTC.

This clone was picked up a small number of times. This chain connects TRBV27 to TRBJ1-5; 7 nucleotides agree with TRBD1. Germline V gene sequence: CDR1 MNHEY, CDR2 SMNVEV (reference sequence). The CDR3 covers 13 residues. V trimming: 5 bases; J trimming: 3 bases; junction bases outside the gene matches: 1. This CDR3 reads CASSGQVNQPQHF. The DNA of the CDR3 is TGTGCCAGCAGTGGACAGGTCAATCAGCCCCAGCATTTT.

The V gene is TRBV7-9, the J gene TRBJ2-6; 7 nucleotides match TRBD1. Germline V gives CDR1 SEHNR, CDR2 FQNEAQ (reference sequence). The CDR3 sequence is 14 residues long. J lost 4 bases, V lost 5 bases, and 2 bases had no gene match. The CDR3 DNA reads as TGTGCCAGCAGCACAGGGGCCGGGGCCAACGTCCTGACTTTC. As protein: CASSTGAGANVLTF.

This clone appeared a few times. The gene calls are TRBV27 and TRBJ1-5; 11 positions agree with TRBD1. The CDR3 covers 15 residues. The V gene end was trimmed by 5 bases and the J gene end by 7 bases; junction bases not matched to a gene: 7. Looked up from germline, CDR1 is MNHEY and CDR2 is SMNVEV (reference sequence). CDR3 DNA: TGTGCCAGCAGTATCGGGACAGGGGGTAGACAGCCCCAGCATTTT. Its translation: CASSIGTGGRQPQHF.

The chain joins TRBV19 to TRBJ2-1; 7 bases fit TRBD2. J gave up 3 bases and V 6 bases, and 14 bases lay outside the gene matches. This CDR3 has 17 amino acids. CDR1 and CDR2 (germline): LNHDA, SQIVND (reference sequence). The CDR3 loop is CASSPSAASGFYNEQFF. CDR3 coding DNA: TGTGCCAGTAGCCCCTCCGCCGCTAGCGGATTCTACAATGAGCAGTTCTTC.

This clone was seen just once. The chain combines TRBV6-6 with TRBJ2-5; perhaps TRBD2 as D (7 bases). The V end was cut by 6 bases, the J end by 3 bases, with 20 bases between. The CDR3 has 16 amino acids. Per germline, CDR1 MNHNY and CDR2 SVGAGI (reference sequence). The CDR3 DNA is TGTGCCAGCAGCTCGGTATGGGGGGGGCCTAAAGAGACCCAGTACTTC. This encodes CASSSVWGGPKETQYF.

The rearrangement links TRBV10-3 to TRBJ1-6, with 8 nucleotides matching TRBD1. The CDR3 is 14 residues long. Trimming removed 6 bases from V and 9 bases from J; junction bases left unmatched: 7. Germline CDR1 and CDR2: ENHRY and SYGVKD. This chain's CDR3 is CAISQDRVISPLHF. The CDR3 DNA reads TGTGCCATCAGCCAGGACAGGGTGATTTCACCCCTCCACTTT.